The clone carrying this T cell receptor (beta chain) has only a few counts. Profiled with immunoSEQ multiplex PCR; TCRdb holds only in-frame clones, not every one. The sample holds several thousand clones, 75% to 85% seen once. This record belongs to a study of T cell repertoires in ileal Crohn's disease. Across the study: About half received postoperative treatment, about a dozen with thiopurines and under 20 anti-TNF.

V lost 9 bases and J 1 base, leaving 9 bases between the germline ends. Germline-derived CDR1 and CDR2 are LNHDA and SQIVND (reference sequence). This CDR3 contains 13 residues. The sequence was obtained from an adult with Crohn's disease. This chain uses TRBV19 with TRBJ2-2; maybe TRBD1 (5 bases). Input material: ileal tissue. As DNA, the CDR3 is TGTGCCAGCACCGACAGGAACACCGGGGAGCTGTTTTTT. Residues: CASTDRNTGELFF.